The 27 T cell receptor beta chains below were found in one sample sequenced in a study of blood T cell repertoires in COVID-19. Using immunoSEQ multiplex PCR, the repertoire was profiled, and TCRdb retains in-frame clones only, with some absent. This table has about 340,000 clones, 65% to 85% appearing once. Input material: peripheral blood. Source of these receptors: a man aged 25 to 45 with active or convalescent COVID-19.

The V and J genes are TRBV4-1 and TRBJ1-4; TRBD1 matches at 7 bases. The CDR3 is made up of 17 amino acids. Germline CDR1 reads MGHRA; CDR2 reads YSYEKL. V gave up 0 bases and J gave up 7 bases; unmatched junction bases: 11. DNA for the CDR3: TGCGCCAGCAGCCAAGAGATTGCACAGGGGCGAGTTGAAAAACTGTTTTTT. Translating gives CASSQEIAQGRVEKLFF.

The V gene is TRBV25-1, the J gene TRBJ2-2, with a tentative D call TRBD2 (6 bases). Trimming pared 4 bases from V and 5 bases from J, leaving 17 bases between. Germline V gene lookup returns CDR1 MGHDK and CDR2 SYGVNS. The CDR3 extends over 16 amino acids. CDR3: CASSGIEGRMTGELFF. The CDR3 DNA sequence: TGTGCCAGCAGTGGTATCGAGGGGAGGATGACCGGGGAGCTGTTTTTT.

The rearrangement links TRBV9 to TRBJ2-7; 8 positions agree with TRBD1. After removal of 0 bases from V and 3 bases from J, the junction contained 8 bases not matched to a gene. CDR3 length: 16 amino acids. CDR1 and CDR2 (germline): SGDLS, YYNGEE. CDR3: CASSVGLGTGYYEQYF. CDR3 nucleotide sequence: TGTGCCAGCAGCGTAGGTCTTGGGACAGGTTACTACGAGCAGTACTTC.

V usage is TRBV7-2 and J usage is TRBJ2-1; 7 bases fit TRBD2. The CDR3 has 14 amino acids. The germline V gene encodes CDR1 SGHTA and CDR2 FQGNSA. The ends lost 2 bases at V and 5 bases at J; junction bases unmatched: 3. The CDR3: CASSLRLADNEQFF. The CDR3 bases are TGTGCCAGCAGCTTAAGACTAGCAGACAATGAGCAGTTCTTC.

V usage is TRBV7-9 and J usage is TRBJ1-6; TRBD1 agrees at 8 bases. Germline trimming cut 4 bases from V and 10 bases from J; bases unmatched to any gene: 3. This CDR3 region has 13 residues. Germline assignment: CDR1 SEHNR and CDR2 FQNEAQ (reference sequence). The CDR3 reads CASSWGTGSPLHF. The CDR3 DNA reads as TGTGCCAGCAGCTGGGGGACAGGATCACCCCTCCACTTT.

This clone was observed once. The chain uses TRBV16 and TRBJ2-7; D unclear. V was clipped by 2 bases and J by 1 base, with 6 bases between them. Germline assignment: CDR1 KGHSY and CDR2 FQNENV. The CDR3 covers 13 residues. The CDR3 loop is CASSQGESYEQYF. The CDR3 DNA is TGTGCCAGCAGCCAAGGAGAGTCCTACGAGCAGTACTTC. Filled out from reference TRBV16 and TRBJ2-7, the complete variable domain reads GEEVAQTPKHLVRGEGQKAKLYCAPIKGHSYVFWYQQVLKNEFKFLISFQNENVFDETGMPKERFSAKCLPNSPCSLEIQATKLEDSAVYFCASSQGESYEQYFGPGTRLTVT.

The rearrangement joins TRBV7-2 to TRBJ1-6; a possible D gene is TRBD1 (6 bases). Deletions cut 0 bases from V and 10 bases from J, with 13 bases between. Germline V lookup: CDR1 SGHTA, CDR2 FQGNSA. The CDR3 contains 15 residues. The CDR3 loop reads CASSLAGGEGSPLHF. The CDR3 nucleotides are TGTGCCAGCAGCTTAGCAGGGGGGGAAGGATCACCCCTCCACTTT.

This chain joins TRBV5-4 and TRBJ2-2, with 7 nucleotides matching TRBD1. Germline lookup yields CDR1 SGHNT and CDR2 YYREEE (reference sequence). V dropped 4 bases and J dropped 2; count of bases not matched to a gene: 8. The CDR3 has 16 amino acids. This CDR3 reads CASSPARGINTGELFF. CDR3 nucleotides: TGTGCCAGCAGCCCCGCCAGGGGGATAAACACCGGGGAGCTGTTTTTT.

This clone turned up a few times. The chain carries TRBV12-3 or TRBV12-4 and TRBJ2-7, with a tentative D call TRBD2 (6 bases). The CDR3 has 12 residues. V lost 3 bases and J 6 bases, leaving 9 bases between the germline ends. The CDR3 coding sequence is TGTGCCAGCAGTTTTTCAGCGGGCGAGCAGTACTTC. Residues: CASSFSAGEQYF.

This chain uses TRBV3-1 (or the pseudogene TRBV3-2) with TRBJ1-5; no firm D call. Germline assignment: CDR1 LGHDT and CDR2 YNNKEL (reference sequence). The CDR3 loop spans 12 amino acids. V was shortened by 1 base and J by 7 bases, with 5 bases between the two germline ends. CDR3 DNA: TGTGCCAGCAGCCAAGCAGGCCAGCCCCAGCATTTT. Residues: CASSQAGQPQHF.

The chain carries TRBV7-8 and TRBJ1-2; TRBD1 might be the D (5 bases). Trimming stripped 1 base from V and 8 bases from J, with 14 bases between. Germline V gene sequence: CDR1 SGHVS, CDR2 FQNEAQ. The CDR3 is made up of 14 amino acids. In DNA, the CDR3 is TGTGCCAGCAGCTTAGAAGGGGACTACAAAGGCTACACCTTC. It is translated as CASSLEGDYKGYTF.

The chain links TRBV5-1 to TRBJ2-3; 7 nucleotides align to TRBD1. With V trimmed by 1 base and J by 1 base, 3 bases remained unmatched. Germline V gene sequence: CDR1 SGHRS, CDR2 YFSETQ. This CDR3 has 15 amino acids. CDR3 sequence: CASSLSQGGTDTQYF. In nucleotides, the CDR3 is TGCGCCAGCAGCTTGAGTCAGGGGGGCACAGATACGCAGTATTTT.

This clone showed up just a few times. The chain uses TRBV3-1 (or the pseudogene TRBV3-2) and TRBJ2-2; 7 bases map to TRBD1. J gave up 7 bases and V 2 bases, and 10 bases lay outside the gene matches. Germline CDR1 LGHDT, CDR2 YNNKEL (reference sequence). This CDR3 has 16 residues. Written as DNA, the CDR3 is TGTGCCAGCAGCCAATCCAGGGGGTTTGGAATCGGGGAGCTGTTTTTT. Translation: CASSQSRGFGIGELFF.

This chain joins TRBV15 and TRBJ1-4; unclear D gene. This CDR3 is built from 16 residues. V lost 5 bases and J 2 bases, leaving 15 bases between the germline ends. Germline-derived CDR1 and CDR2 are LNHNV and YYDKDF (reference sequence). CDR3: CATSGWALSTNEKLFF. The CDR3 bases are TGTGCCACCAGCGGTTGGGCTCTTTCTACTAATGAAAAACTGTTTTTT. The full variable domain, rest sourced from reference TRBV15 and TRBJ1-4, is DAMVIQNPRYQVTQFGKPVTLSCSQTLNHNVMYWYQQKSSQAPKLLFHYYDKDFNNEADTPDNFQSRRPNTSFCFLDIRSPGLGDTAMYLCATSGWALSTNEKLFFGSGTQLSVL.

This clone was seen only once. The chain joins TRBV27 to TRBJ2-7; 11 bases are a match to TRBD2. CDR1 and CDR2 (germline): MNHEY, SMNVEV (reference sequence). The CDR3 totals 16 residues. The V gene end was trimmed by 5 bases and the J gene end by 4 bases; junction bases not matched to a gene: 10. The CDR3 DNA is TGTGCCAGCAGTATACAAACTAGCGGGGGAGGGTACGAGCAGTACTTC. This gives the protein CASSIQTSGGGYEQYF.

In nucleotides, the CDR3 is TGCGCCAGCAGCCAAGTTTTTGCGGCAGGGTTTGGAAACACCATATATTTT. It is translated as CASSQVFAAGFGNTIYF. The chain links TRBV4-3 to TRBJ1-3; a weak D match, TRBD1 (5 bases). V lost 1 base to trimming and J lost 3 bases, with 16 bases between them. Germline V gene data show CDR1 as LGHNA and CDR2 as YSLEER. The CDR3 covers 17 residues.

The chain joins TRBV4-3 to TRBJ1-1; 7 bases are shared with TRBD1. CDR1 and CDR2 from the germline V gene are LGHNA and YSLEER. The CDR3 covers 14 residues. The V segment lost 4 bases and the J segment 5 bases; nucleotides outside the gene matches: 7. The CDR3 is CASSLNRGGTEAFF. The CDR3 DNA follows: TGCGCCAGCAGCCTGAACAGGGGTGGTACTGAAGCTTTCTTT.

DNA of the CDR3: TGTGCCAGCAGCCTCCTTGCGGGAGTGACTGAGCAGTTCTTC. As protein: CASSLLAGVTEQFF. The J gene is TRBJ2-1, the V gene TRBV14; 7 nucleotides agree with TRBD2. V was pared by 4 bases and J by 9 bases, with 9 bases of the junction left unmatched. Germline CDR1 reads SGHDN; CDR2 reads FVKESK. The length of the CDR3 is 14 residues.

The chain links TRBV11-3 to TRBJ2-3, with TRBD1 as a possible D gene (7 bases). The CDR3 has 14 residues. CDR1 and CDR2 from the germline V gene are SGHNT and YENEEA. The V end lost 1 base, the J end lost 4 bases, and 9 bases lay between the germline ends. CDR3 DNA sequence: TGTGCCAGCAGCTTAGGCAGGGGGGCAGATACGCAGTATTTT. It is translated as CASSLGRGADTQYF.

This clone was seen more than once but under ten times. This chain uses TRBV7-9 with TRBJ1-1, with a weak D call TRBD1 (6 bases). CDR3 length: 14 residues. CDR1 is SEHNR, CDR2 FQNEAQ, per germline (reference sequence). Trimming shortened V by 6 bases and J by 1 base, and 12 bases separated the two germline ends. The CDR3 coding sequence is TGTGCCAGCAGGCCCGACAGGAGGAACACTGAAGCTTTCTTT. The encoded protein is CASRPDRRNTEAFF.

The chain joins TRBV4-3 to TRBJ2-7; 11 positions match TRBD1. J gave up 3 bases and V 0 bases, and 7 bases lay outside the gene matches. CDR3 length: 17 residues. Germline V gene data show CDR1 as LGHNA and CDR2 as YSLEER. CDR3 sequence (DNA): TGCGCCAGCAGCCAAGACGCGAGCGGGACAGGGGGCTACGAGCAGTACTTC. It yields the protein CASSQDASGTGGYEQYF.

The chain recombines TRBV11-2 with TRBJ1-2, with D possibly TRBD1 on 5 matching bases. Germline V gene data show CDR1 as SGHAT and CDR2 as FQNNGV. This CDR3 comprises 15 residues. Trimming pared 5 bases from V and 8 bases from J, leaving 21 bases between. CDR3 DNA: TGTGCCAGCAGCGCCCATAGGGGCCCCCGACGGGGCTACACCTTC. Its protein product is CASSAHRGPRRGYTF. The full variable domain, rest sourced from reference TRBV11-2 and TRBJ1-2, is EAGVAQSPRYKIIEKRQSVAFWCNPISGHATLYWYQQILGQGPKLLIQFQNNGVVDDSQLPKDRFSAERLKGVDSTLKIQPAKLEDSAVYLCASSAHRGPRRGYTFGSGTRLTVV.

This chain uses TRBV14 with TRBJ1-1; possible D gene TRBD1, 5 bases. Between the trimmed V and J ends, which lost 4 bases and 3 bases, there was a span of 15 bases. The V gene's germline CDR1 is SGHDN and CDR2 FVKESK. The CDR3 length is 15 residues. The CDR3 reads CASSRGRFQDTEAFF. The CDR3 coding sequence is TGTGCCAGCAGCCGGGGCAGATTCCAAGACACTGAAGCTTTCTTT.

The chain combines TRBV7-8 with TRBJ2-7, with 7 bases aligning to TRBD2. Germline V gives CDR1 SGHVS, CDR2 FQNEAQ. The length of the CDR3 is 14 residues. V shed 5 bases, J shed 6 bases, and the junction held 10 bases outside the gene matches. The CDR3 protein is CASSQSGRAGEQYF. The CDR3, as DNA: TGTGCCAGCAGCCAAAGTGGGAGGGCCGGCGAGCAGTACTTC.

The J gene is TRBJ2-2, the V gene TRBV5-4; TRBD1 is a possible D gene (6 bases). Germline V gene sequence: CDR1 SGHNT, CDR2 YYREEE (reference sequence). The CDR3 runs to 16 residues. Trimming left V 6 bases short and J 5 bases short, with 20 bases between. The CDR3 region has the DNA TGTGCCAGCACCATCACGGGACACGGGCAAACCGGGGAGCTGTTTTTT. Translated: CASTITGHGQTGELFF.

This chain links TRBV11-3 with TRBJ1-3; a possible D gene is TRBD1 (6 bases). The CDR3 has 14 amino acids. Germline assignment: CDR1 SGHNT and CDR2 YENEEA. V lost 4 bases to trimming and J lost 8 bases, with 15 bases between them. CDR3: CASSSSPQGHTIYF. The CDR3 bases are TGTGCCAGCAGCTCCTCCCCACAGGGACACACCATATATTTT.

This clone was seen only once. The chain employs TRBV19 and TRBJ2-1, with a tentative D call TRBD1 (5 bases). CDR1 and CDR2 (germline): LNHDA, SQIVND (reference sequence). CDR3 length: 12 amino acids. V was clipped by 8 bases and J by 4 bases, with 9 bases between them. The DNA of the CDR3 is TGTGCCAGTGGAACAGGTTACAATGAGCAGTTCTTC. This sequence encodes CASGTGYNEQFF.